This T cell receptor beta chain is from a study of T cells expressing NK-cell markers (dated by TCRdb to about 2020). With respect to the entire study: TCR beta-chain repertoires were profiled in sorted CD3+CD56+NKG2C+, CD3+CD56+NKG2C- and CD3+CD56-NKG2C+ T-cell subsets from several donors. The libraries were sequenced on Illumina HiSeq 2000/2500, MiSeq or NextSeq, producing 2 x 150 bp reads. All eight donors whose samples were sequenced were randomly selected healthy volunteers, three of them men and five women. Seven of the eight sequenced donors were HCMV-seropositive and one was HCMV-seronegative.

HCMV-specific IgG was detected in serum with a commercial ELISA kit to determine HCMV serostatus. Ficoll density gradient centrifugation was used to isolate peripheral blood mononuclear cells from blood. The CDR3 numbers 18 residues from cysteine through phenylalanine. No DNA appears here. CDR1 and CDR2 are drawn from the germline V gene: SGHDN, FVKESK. Overall study outcomes, separate from this receptor: For six donors, the dominant CD3+CD56+NKG2C+ clonotypes were among the top 10 CD8+ clonotypes and accounted for roughly 1.0-7.5% of CD8+ T cells. Those dominant clonotypes were again the most abundant among CD3+CD56-NKG2C+ cells in a few donors, at about 25-60.1%. It remained unclear whether the expanded NKG2C-expressing T cell clones were specific for HCMV antigens.

The sequencer listed for this sample is Illumina HiSeq 2000. TCR beta cDNA libraries were made by 5'RACE template switching that added a universal primer site and unique molecular identifiers. Synthesis of cDNA was primed from the TCR beta constant segment and was followed by two consecutive PCR amplification steps. On the authors' methods: MIGEC was used to demultiplex reads and group the reads by UMI, and MiTCR was used to assemble and quantify clonotypes. To exclude erroneous sequences, any TCR cDNA sequence not supported by at least two reads was discarded. The tcR package was used for downstream repertoire analysis, with clonotypes matched between fractions based on CDR3 nucleotide sequence plus V segment. VDJmatch was used to annotate antigen specificity against VDJdb, with one amino acid substitution allowed in CDR3. Based on TCRdb reprocessing of the reads, there is one entry per CDR3 protein sequence, and DNA is missing. TCRdb assigned the V and J calls; the authors' analysis was not used. The record for this sample contains about 540,000 distinct CDR3 sequences. Together, the top ten hold less than 4.5% of the sample.

Details on this clonotype: The target of this receptor is not known.

The receptor comes from a man between 18 and 29 years old in good health. Donor details come from another sample of the same person, matched by shared clones. This chain is built from TRBV14 and TRBJ2-3; TCRdb calls TRBD2, which cannot be checked without DNA. The material sequenced was blood T cells: a sorted CD56 or NKG2C T cell subset, CD4+ or CD8+ T cells, or bulk PBMC T cells (not recorded which). The CDR3 amino acid sequence is: CASSQDLAGIVRTDTQYF. The CDR3, completed at both ends by the reference TRBV14 and TRBJ2-3 genes, gives the full variable domain EAGVTQFPSHSVIEKGQTVTLRCDPISGHDNLYWYRRVMGKEIKFLLHFVKESKQDESGMPNNRFLAERTGGTYSTLKVQPAELEDSGVYFCASSQDLAGIVRTDTQYFGPGTRLTVL.